This entry concerns a single T cell receptor beta chain. This specimen comes from a study of CD8+ T cells in alopecia areata. Extracted from the samples, RNA was reverse transcribed into cDNA to serve as the sequencing template. TCRdb's table, derived via immunoSEQ multiplex PCR, lists solely in-frame clones and lacks some. Altogether several thousand clones are present, around 50% being singletons, with the ten largest covering around 13%. Germline V lookup: CDR1 SGHTS, CDR2 YDEGEE. The CDR3 covers 13 residues. V lost 2 bases and J lost 4, with 9 bases in between. Obtained from alopecia areata patients were lesional scalp punch biopsies along with peripheral blood.

The V gene is TRBV5-8, the J gene TRBJ2-5; D not resolved. The receptor was derived from a human donor with alopecia areata. Sequences were derived from skin, sampled at week 0. The chain's CDR3 is CASSFPTRETQYF. The CDR3 DNA reads TGTGCCAGCAGCTTTCCCACCCGAGAGACCCAGTACTTC.